This TCR beta chain was sequenced for a study of T cell responses to AZD1222 COVID-19 vaccine. Whole-study context: It was second doses at about 4 or about 12 weeks that were pooled. Findings and limits, study-wide: Nearly half of unique spike-specific TCRs reportedly avoided B.1.351 and B.1.1.7 mutated regions. Once two AZD1222 doses were given, Spike-specific TCR breadth and depth went up. The number of AZD1222 recipients seropositive at baseline was only six.

V was shortened by 6 bases and J by 7 bases, with 15 bases between the two germline ends. CDR3 length: 13 amino acids. The method was immunoSEQ multiplex PCR; TCRdb's version includes in-frame clones alone and lacks a portion of them. Counted here are about 120,000 clones, about 91% occurring once; the ten biggest clones make up under 3.5%. About this clone itself: No antigen is known for it.

This clonotype was sampled from an adult in good health. The source material was peripheral blood, sampled on day 0 of AZD1222 vaccination. The chain links TRBV12-3 or TRBV12-4 to TRBJ1-2; possibly TRBD1 for D (6 bases). The CDR3 region is CASSLTWTAGYTF. CDR3 in DNA: TGTGCCAGCAGCCTTACCTGGACAGCTGGCTACACCTTC.